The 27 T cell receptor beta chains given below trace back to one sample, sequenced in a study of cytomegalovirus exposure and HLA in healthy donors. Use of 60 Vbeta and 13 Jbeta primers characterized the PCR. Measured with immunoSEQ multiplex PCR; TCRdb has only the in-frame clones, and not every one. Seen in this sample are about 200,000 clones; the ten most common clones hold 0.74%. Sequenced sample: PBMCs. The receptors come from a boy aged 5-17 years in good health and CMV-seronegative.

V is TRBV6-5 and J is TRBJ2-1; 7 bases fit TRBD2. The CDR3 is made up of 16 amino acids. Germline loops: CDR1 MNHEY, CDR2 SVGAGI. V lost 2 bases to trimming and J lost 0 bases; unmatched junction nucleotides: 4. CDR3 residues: CASSYGGGSSYNEQFF. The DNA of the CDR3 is TGTGCCAGCAGTTACGGCGGGGGTAGCTCCTACAATGAGCAGTTCTTC.

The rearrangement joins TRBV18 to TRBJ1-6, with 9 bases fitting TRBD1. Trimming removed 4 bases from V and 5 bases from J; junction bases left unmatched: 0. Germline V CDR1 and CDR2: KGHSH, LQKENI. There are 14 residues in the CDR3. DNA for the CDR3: TGTGCCAGCTCACGGGACAGGGATAATTCACCCCTCCACTTT. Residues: CASSRDRDNSPLHF.

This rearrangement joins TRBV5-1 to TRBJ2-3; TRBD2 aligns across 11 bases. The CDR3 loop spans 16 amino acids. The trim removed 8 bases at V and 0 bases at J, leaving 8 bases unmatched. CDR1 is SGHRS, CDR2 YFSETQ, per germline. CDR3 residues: CASTSGGLSSTDTQYF. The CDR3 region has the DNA TGCGCCAGTACTAGCGGGGGTCTCTCTAGCACAGATACGCAGTATTTT.

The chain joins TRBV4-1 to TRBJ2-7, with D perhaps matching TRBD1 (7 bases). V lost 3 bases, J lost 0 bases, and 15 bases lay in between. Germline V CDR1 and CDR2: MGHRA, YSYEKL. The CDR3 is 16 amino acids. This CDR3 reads CASSQSEEGASYEQYF. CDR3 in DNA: TGCGCCAGCAGCCAGTCCGAGGAGGGGGCCTCCTACGAGCAGTACTTC.

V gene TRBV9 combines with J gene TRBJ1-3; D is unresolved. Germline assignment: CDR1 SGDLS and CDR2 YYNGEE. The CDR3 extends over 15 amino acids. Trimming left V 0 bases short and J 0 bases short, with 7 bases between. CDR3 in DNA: TGTGCCAGCAGCGTAGAACTTTTCTCTGGAAACACCATATATTTT. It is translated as CASSVELFSGNTIYF.

The CDR3 is CASRLRQGNEQYF. The CDR3 DNA sequence: TGTGCCAGCAGACTTAGACAGGGAAACGAGCAGTACTTC. This chain joins TRBV6-5 and TRBJ2-7, with 7 bases lining up with TRBD1. The germline V gene encodes CDR1 MNHEY and CDR2 SVGAGI. V lost 6 bases, J lost 5 bases, and 7 bases stayed unmatched. The CDR3 consists of 13 residues.

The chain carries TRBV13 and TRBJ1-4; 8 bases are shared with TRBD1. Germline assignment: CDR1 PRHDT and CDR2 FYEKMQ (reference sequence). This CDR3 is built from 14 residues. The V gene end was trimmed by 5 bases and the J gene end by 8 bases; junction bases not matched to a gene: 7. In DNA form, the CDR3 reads TGTGCCAGCAGCCCGGGACAGGAGGTGGAAAAACTGTTTTTT. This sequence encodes CASSPGQEVEKLFF.

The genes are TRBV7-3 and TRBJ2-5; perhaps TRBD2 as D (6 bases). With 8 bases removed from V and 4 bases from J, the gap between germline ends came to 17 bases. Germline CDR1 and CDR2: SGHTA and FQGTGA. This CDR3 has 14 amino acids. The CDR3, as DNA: TGTGCCAGCCTCTTTTGGGGTAGCGGAGAGACCCAGTACTTC. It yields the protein CASLFWGSGETQYF.

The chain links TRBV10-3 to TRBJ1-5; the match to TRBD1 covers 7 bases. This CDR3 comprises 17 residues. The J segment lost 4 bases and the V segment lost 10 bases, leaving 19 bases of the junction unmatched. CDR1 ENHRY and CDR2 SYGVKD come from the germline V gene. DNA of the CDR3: TGTGCCACCTCTACTCCGGGACAGCAAAATTGGAATCAGCCCCAGCATTTT. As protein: CATSTPGQQNWNQPQHF.

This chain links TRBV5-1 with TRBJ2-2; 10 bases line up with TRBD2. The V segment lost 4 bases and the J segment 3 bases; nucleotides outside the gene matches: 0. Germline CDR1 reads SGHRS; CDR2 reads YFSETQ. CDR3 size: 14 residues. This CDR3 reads CASSGTSDTGELFF. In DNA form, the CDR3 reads TGCGCCAGCAGCGGGACTAGCGACACCGGGGAGCTGTTTTTT. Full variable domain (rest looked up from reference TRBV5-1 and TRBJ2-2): KAGVTQTPRYLIKTRGQQVTLSCSPISGHRSVSWYQQTPGQGLQFLFEYFSETQRNKGNFPGRFSGRQFSNSRSEMNVSTLELGDSALYLCASSGTSDTGELFFGEGSRLTVL.

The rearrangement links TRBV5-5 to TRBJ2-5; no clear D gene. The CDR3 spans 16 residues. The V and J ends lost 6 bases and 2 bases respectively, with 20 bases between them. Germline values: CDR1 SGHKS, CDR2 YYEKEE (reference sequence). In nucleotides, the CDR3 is TGTGCCAGCATTAAACAGCTAAGCTTATTACAAGAGACCCAGTACTTC. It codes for CASIKQLSLLQETQYF.

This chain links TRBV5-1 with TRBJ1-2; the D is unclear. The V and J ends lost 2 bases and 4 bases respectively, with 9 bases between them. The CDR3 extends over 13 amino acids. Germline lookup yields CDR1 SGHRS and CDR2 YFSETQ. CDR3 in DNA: TGCGCCAGCAGCTTCGCAGAGGGCTATGGCTACACCTTC. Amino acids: CASSFAEGYGYTF.

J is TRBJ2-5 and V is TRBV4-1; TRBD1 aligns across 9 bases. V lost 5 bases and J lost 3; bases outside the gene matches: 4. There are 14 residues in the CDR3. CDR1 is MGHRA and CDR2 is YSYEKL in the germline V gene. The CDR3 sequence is CASSDWTGEETQYF. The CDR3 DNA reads TGCGCCAGCAGCGACTGGACAGGGGAAGAGACCCAGTACTTC.

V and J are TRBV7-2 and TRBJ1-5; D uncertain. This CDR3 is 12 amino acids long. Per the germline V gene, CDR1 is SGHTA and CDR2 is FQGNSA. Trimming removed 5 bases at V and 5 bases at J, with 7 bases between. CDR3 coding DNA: TGTGCCAGCAGCGTTTCTGATCAGCCCCAGCATTTT. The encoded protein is CASSVSDQPQHF.

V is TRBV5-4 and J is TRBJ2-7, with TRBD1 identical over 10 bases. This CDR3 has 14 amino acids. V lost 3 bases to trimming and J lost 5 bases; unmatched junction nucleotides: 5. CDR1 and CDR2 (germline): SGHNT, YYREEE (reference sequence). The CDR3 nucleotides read TGTGCCAGCAGCTACCGGGACAGGGGTGACGAGCAGTACTTC. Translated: CASSYRDRGDEQYF.

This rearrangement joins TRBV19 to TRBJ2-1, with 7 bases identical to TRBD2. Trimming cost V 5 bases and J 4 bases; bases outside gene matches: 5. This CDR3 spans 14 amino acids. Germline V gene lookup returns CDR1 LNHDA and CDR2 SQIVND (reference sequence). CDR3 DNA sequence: TGTGCCAGTAGTGGGGGACTAAAATACAATGAGCAGTTCTTC. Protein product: CASSGGLKYNEQFF. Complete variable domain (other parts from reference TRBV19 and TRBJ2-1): DGGITQSPKYLFRKEGQNVTLSCEQNLNHDAMYWYRQDPGQGLRLIYYSQIVNDFQKGDIAEGYSVSREKKESFPLTVTSAQKNPTAFYLCASSGGLKYNEQFFGPGTRLTVL.

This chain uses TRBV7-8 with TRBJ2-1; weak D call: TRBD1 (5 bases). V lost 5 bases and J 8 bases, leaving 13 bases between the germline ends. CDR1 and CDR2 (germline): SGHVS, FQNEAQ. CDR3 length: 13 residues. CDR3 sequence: CASSPSVGDEQFF. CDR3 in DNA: TGTGCCAGCAGCCCGAGCGTAGGGGATGAGCAGTTCTTC.

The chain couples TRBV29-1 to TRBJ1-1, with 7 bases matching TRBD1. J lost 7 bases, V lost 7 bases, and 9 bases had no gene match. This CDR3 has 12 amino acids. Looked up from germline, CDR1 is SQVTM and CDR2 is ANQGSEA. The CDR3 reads CSEKTGSGEAFF. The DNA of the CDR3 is TGCAGCGAGAAGACAGGGTCTGGTGAAGCTTTCTTT.

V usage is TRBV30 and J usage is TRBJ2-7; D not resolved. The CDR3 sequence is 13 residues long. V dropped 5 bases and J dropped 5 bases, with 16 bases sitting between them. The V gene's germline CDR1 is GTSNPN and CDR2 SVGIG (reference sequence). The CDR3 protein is CAWAEQTRNEQYF. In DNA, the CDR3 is TGTGCCTGGGCCGAGCAAACGAGGAACGAGCAGTACTTC.

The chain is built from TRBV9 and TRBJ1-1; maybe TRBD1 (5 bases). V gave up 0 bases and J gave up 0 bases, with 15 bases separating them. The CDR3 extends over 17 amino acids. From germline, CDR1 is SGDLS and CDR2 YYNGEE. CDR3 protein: CASSVVGLGQLNTEAFF. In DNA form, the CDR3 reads TGTGCCAGCAGCGTAGTGGGACTCGGCCAGCTGAACACTGAAGCTTTCTTT.

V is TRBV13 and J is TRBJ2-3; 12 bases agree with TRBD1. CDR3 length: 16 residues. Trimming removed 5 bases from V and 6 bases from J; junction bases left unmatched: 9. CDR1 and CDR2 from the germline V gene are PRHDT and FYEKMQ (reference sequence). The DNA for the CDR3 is TGTGCCAGCAGCCATGAGGGACAGGGGGCGCCGGATACGCAGTATTTT. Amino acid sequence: CASSHEGQGAPDTQYF.

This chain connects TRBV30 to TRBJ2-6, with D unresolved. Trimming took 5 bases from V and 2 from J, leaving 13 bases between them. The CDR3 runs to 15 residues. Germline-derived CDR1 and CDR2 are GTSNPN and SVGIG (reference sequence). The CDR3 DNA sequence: TGTGCCTGGGGTAGCCAGTTTACTGGGGCCAACGTCCTGACTTTC. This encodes CAWGSQFTGANVLTF. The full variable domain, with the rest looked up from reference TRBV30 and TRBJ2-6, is SQTIHQWPATLVQPVGSPLSLECTVEGTSNPNLYWYRQAAGRGLQLLFYSVGIGQISSEVPQNLSASRPQDRQFILSSKKLLLSDSGFYLCAWGSQFTGANVLTFGAGSRLTVL.

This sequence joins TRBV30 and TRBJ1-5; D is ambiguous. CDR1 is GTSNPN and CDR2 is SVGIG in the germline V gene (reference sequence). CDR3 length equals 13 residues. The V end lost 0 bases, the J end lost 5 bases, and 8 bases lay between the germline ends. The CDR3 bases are TGTGCCTGGAGTGTCCAGGATCATCAGCCCCAGCATTTT. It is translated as CAWSVQDHQPQHF.

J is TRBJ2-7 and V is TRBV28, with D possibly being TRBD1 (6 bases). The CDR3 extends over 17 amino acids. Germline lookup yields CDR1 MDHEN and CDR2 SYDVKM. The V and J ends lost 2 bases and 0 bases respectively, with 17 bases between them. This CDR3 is CASSLTRIETGSYEQYF. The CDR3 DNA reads TGTGCCAGCAGTTTAACGAGGATCGAGACAGGCTCCTACGAGCAGTACTTC. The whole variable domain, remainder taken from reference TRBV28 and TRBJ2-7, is DVKVTQSSRYLVKRTGEKVFLECVQDMDHENMFWYRQDPGLGLRLIYFSYDVKMKEKGDIPEGYSVSREKKERFSLILESASTNQTSMYLCASSLTRIETGSYEQYFGPGTRLTVT.

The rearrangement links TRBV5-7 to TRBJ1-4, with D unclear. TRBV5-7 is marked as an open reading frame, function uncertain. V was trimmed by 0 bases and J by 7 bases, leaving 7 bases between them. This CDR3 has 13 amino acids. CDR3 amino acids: CASSLARIEKLFF. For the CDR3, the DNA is TGTGCCAGCAGCTTGGCCAGGATTGAAAAACTGTTTTTT.

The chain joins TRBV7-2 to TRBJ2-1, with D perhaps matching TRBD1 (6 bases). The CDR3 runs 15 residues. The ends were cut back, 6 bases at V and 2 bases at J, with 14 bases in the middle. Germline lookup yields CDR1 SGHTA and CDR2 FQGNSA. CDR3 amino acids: CASSTDRSTYNEQFF. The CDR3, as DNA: TGTGCCAGCAGTACAGACAGGTCTACCTACAATGAGCAGTTCTTC. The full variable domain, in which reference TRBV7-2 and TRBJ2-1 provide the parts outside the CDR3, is GAGVSQSPSNKVTEKGKDVELRCDPISGHTALYWYRQSLGQGLEFLIYFQGNSAPDKSGLPSDRFSAERTGGSVSTLTIQRTQQEDSAVYLCASSTDRSTYNEQFFGPGTRLTVL.

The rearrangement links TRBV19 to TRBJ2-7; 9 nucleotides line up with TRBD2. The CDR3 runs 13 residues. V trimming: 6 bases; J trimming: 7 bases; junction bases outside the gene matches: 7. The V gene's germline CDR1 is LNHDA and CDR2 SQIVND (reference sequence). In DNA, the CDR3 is TGTGCCAGTAGCCTTGGACTAGCGAGGGAGCAGTACTTC. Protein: CASSLGLAREQYF.